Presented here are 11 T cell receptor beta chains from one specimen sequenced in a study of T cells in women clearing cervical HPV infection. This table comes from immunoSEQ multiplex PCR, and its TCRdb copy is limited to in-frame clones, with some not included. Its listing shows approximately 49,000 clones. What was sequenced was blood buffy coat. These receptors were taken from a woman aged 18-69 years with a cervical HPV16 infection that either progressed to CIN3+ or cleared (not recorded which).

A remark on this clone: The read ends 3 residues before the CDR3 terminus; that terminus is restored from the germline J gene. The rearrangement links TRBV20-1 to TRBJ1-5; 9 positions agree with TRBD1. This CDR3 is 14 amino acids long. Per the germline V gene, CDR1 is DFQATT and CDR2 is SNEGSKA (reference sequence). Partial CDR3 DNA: TGCAGTGCTAGACCGGGACAGGGAGCCGGACCC. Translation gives CSARPGQGAGP. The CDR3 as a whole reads CSARPGQGAGPQHF.

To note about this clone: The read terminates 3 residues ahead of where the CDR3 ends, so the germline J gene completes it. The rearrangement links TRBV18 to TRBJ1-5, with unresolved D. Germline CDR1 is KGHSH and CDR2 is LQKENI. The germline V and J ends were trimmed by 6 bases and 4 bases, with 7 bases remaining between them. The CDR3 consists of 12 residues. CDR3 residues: CASSQENQPQHF. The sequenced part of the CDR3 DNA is TGTGCCAGCTCCCAGGAAAATCAGCCC.

The CDR3 DNA, read in part, is TGCAGTGCTAGAGATGCGGCAGGGGGAACCTACGAG. It is translated as CSARDAAGGTYE. The entire CDR3 protein reads CSARDAAGGTYEQYF. This chain connects TRBV20-1 to TRBJ2-7, with 7 bases lining up with TRBD1. Sequencing ends 3 residues short of the CDR3 end; the germline J gene provides the rest. V was clipped by 0 bases and J by 2 bases; unmatched bases: 7. Germline-derived CDR1 and CDR2 are DFQATT and SNEGSKA (reference sequence). The CDR3 spans 15 residues.

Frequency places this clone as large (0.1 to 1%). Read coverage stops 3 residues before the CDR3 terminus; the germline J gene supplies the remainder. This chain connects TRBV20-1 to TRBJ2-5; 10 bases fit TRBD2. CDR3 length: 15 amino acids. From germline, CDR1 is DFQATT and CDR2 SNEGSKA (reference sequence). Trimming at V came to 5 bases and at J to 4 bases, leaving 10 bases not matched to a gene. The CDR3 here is CSAENDRTSGETQYF. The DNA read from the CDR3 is TGCAGTGCTGAAAATGACCGGACTAGCGGAGAGACC.

The covered CDR3 bases are TGCAGTGCTGCCTGGACAGGACAAGTCTACGAG. Translating gives CSAAWTGQVYE. The CDR3, in full, reads CSAAWTGQVYEQYF. The V and J genes are TRBV20-1 and TRBJ2-7; 7 positions agree with TRBD1. Read sequence stops 3 residues before the CDR3 end, and the germline J gene provides the missing end. The CDR3 totals 14 residues. Trimming cost V 5 bases and J 3 bases; bases outside gene matches: 10. Germline V gives CDR1 DFQATT, CDR2 SNEGSKA (reference sequence).

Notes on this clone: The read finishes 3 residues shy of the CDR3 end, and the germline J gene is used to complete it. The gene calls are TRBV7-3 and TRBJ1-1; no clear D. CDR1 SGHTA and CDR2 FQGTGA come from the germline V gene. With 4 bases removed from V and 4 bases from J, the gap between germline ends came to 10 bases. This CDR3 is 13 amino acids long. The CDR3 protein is CASSSQMATEAFF. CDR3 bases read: TGTGCCAGCAGCTCTCAGATGGCCACTGAA.

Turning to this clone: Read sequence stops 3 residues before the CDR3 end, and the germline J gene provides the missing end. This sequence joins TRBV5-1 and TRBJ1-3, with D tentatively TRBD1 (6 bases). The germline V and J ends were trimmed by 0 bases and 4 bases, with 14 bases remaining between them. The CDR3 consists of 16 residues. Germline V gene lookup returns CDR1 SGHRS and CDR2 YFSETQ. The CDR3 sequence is CASSLGLGHQGNTIYF. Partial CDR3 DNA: TGCGCCAGCAGCTTGGGACTGGGACACCAAGGAAACACC.

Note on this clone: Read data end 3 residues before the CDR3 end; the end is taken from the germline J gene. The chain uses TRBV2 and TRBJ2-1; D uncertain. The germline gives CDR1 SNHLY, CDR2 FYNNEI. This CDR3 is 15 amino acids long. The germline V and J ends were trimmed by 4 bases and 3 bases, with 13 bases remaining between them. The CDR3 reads CASSGVGGLYNEQFF. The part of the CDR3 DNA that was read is TGTGCCAGCAGTGGGGTTGGCGGCCTCTACAATGAG.

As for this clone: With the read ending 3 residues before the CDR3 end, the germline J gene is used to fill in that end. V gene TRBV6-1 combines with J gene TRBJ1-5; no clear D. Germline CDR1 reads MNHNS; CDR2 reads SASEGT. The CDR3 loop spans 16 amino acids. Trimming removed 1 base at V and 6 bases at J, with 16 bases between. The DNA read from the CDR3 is TGTGCCAGCAGTGAAGGTCCGGGGTACACTACTCAGCCC. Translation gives CASSEGPGYTTQP. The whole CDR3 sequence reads CASSEGPGYTTQPQHF.

CDR3 residues: CASSQGQGNTEAFF. The CDR3 DNA, read in part, is TGTGCCAGCAGCCAGGGCCAGGGGAACACTGAA. The gene calls are TRBV4-2 and TRBJ1-1; tentatively, D is TRBD1 (5 bases). The read gets to within 3 residues of the CDR3 end, and the germline J gene fills in the rest. Trimming removed 3 bases at V and 1 base at J, with 9 bases between. Looked up from germline, CDR1 is LGHNA and CDR2 is YNFKEQ. The CDR3 contains 14 residues.

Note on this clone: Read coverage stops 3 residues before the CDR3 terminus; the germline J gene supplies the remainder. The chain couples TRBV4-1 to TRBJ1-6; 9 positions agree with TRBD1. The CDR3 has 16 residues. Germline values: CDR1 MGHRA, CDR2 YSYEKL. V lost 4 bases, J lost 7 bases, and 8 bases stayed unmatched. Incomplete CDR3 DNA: TGCGCCAGCAGCCTACCCGGGACAGGGACGAATTCACCC. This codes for CASSLPGTGTNSP. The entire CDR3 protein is CASSLPGTGTNSPLHF.